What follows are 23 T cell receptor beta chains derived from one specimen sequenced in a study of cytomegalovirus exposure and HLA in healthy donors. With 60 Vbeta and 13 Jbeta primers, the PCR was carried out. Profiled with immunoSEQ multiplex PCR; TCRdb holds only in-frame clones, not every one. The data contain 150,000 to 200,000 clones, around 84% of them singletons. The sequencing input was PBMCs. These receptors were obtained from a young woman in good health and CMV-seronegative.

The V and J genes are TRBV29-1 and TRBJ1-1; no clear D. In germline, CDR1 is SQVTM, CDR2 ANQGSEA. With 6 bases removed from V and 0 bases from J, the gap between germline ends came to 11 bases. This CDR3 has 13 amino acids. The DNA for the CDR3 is TGCAGCGTCGTAGACATCATGAACACTGAAGCTTTCTTT. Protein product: CSVVDIMNTEAFF.

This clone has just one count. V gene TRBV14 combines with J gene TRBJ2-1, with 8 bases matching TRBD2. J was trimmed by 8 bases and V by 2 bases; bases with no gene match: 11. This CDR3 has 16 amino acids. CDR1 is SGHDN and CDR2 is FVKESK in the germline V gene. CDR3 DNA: TGTGCCAGCAGCCAAAATCGGGCGGGAGGAGGCGATGAGCAGTTCTTC. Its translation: CASSQNRAGGGDEQFF.

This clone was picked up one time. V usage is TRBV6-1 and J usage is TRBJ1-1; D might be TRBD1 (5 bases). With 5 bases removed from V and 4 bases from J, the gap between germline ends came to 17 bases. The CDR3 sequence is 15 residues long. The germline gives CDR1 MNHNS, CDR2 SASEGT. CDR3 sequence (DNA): TGTGCCAGCAGTACGGCAGGAGGGGCGGCCACTGAAGCTTTCTTT. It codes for CASSTAGGAATEAFF.

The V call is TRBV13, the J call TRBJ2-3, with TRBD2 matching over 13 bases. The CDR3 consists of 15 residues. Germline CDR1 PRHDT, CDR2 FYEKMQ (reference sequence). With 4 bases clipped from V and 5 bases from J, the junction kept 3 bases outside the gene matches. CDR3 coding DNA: TGTGCCAGCAGCTCCGGACTAGCGGGGGAAGATACGCAGTATTTT. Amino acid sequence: CASSSGLAGEDTQYF. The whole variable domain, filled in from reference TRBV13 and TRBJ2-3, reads AAGVIQSPRHLIKEKRETATLKCYPIPRHDTVYWYQQGPGQDPQFLISFYEKMQSDKGSIPDRFSAQQFSDYHSELNMSSLELGDSALYFCASSSGLAGEDTQYFGPGTRLTVL.

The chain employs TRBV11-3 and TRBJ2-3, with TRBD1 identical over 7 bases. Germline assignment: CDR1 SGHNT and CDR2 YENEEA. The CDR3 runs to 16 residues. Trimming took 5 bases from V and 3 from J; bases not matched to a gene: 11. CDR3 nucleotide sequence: TGTGCCAGCAGCGTATGGGACAGCTTAGGGACAGATACGCAGTATTTT. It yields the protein CASSVWDSLGTDTQYF.

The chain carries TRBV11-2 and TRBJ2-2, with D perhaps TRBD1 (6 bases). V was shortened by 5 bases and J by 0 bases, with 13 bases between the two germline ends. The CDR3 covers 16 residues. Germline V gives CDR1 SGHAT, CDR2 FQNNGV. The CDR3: CASSNTGTTNTGELFF. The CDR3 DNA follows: TGTGCCAGCAGCAACACCGGGACAACGAACACCGGGGAGCTGTTTTTT.

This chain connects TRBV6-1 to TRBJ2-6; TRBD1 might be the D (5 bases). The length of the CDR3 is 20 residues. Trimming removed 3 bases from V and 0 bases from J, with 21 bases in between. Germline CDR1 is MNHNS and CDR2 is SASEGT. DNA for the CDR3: TGTGCCAGCAGTGATGGGGTGGCAGGGTTGCTCCTCTCTGGGGCCAACGTCCTGACTTTC. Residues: CASSDGVAGLLLSGANVLTF.

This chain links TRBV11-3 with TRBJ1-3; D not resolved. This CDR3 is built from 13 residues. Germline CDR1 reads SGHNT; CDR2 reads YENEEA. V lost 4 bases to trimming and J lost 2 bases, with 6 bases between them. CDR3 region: CASSSATGNTIYF. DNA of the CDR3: TGTGCCAGCAGCTCAGCGACTGGAAACACCATATATTTT.

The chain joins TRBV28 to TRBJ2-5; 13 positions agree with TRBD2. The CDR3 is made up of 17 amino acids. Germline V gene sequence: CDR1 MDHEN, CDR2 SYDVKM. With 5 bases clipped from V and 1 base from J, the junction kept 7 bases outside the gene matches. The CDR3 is CASSDLRLAGGQETQYF. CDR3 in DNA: TGTGCCAGCAGTGACCTCAGACTAGCGGGGGGCCAAGAGACCCAGTACTTC.

DNA of the CDR3: TGTGCCAGCAGTCTTGACAGGAGCTCTGGAAACACCATATATTTT. Protein product: CASSLDRSSGNTIYF. The chain couples TRBV2 to TRBJ1-3, with a possible D match to TRBD1 (6 bases). Germline V gives CDR1 SNHLY, CDR2 FYNNEI. V was trimmed by 5 bases and J by 0 bases, leaving 11 bases between them. The CDR3 sequence is 15 residues long. Variable domain in full (rest from reference TRBV2 and TRBJ1-3): EPEVTQTPSHQVTQMGQEVILRCVPISNHLYFYWYRQILGQKVEFLVSFYNNEISEKSEIFDDQFSVERPDGSNFTLKIRSTKLEDSAMYFCASSLDRSSGNTIYFGEGSWLTVV.

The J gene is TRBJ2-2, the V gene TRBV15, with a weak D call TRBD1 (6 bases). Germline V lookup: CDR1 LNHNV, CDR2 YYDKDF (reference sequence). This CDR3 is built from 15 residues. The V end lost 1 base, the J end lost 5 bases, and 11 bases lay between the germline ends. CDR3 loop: CATSRVFQGTGELFF. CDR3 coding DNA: TGTGCCACCAGCAGAGTCTTCCAGGGGACCGGGGAGCTGTTTTTT.

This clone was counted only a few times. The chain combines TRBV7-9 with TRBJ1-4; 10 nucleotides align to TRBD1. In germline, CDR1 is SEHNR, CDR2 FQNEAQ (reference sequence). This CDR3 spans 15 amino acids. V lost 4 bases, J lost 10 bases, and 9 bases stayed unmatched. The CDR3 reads CASSSADRGLGKLFF. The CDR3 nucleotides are TGTGCCAGCAGCTCAGCTGACAGGGGGCTGGGAAAACTGTTTTTT.

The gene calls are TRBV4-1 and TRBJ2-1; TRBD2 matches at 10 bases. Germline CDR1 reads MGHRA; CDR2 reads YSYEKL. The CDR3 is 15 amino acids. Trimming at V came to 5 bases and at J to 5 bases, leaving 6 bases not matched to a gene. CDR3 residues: CASSTSSGGHNEQFF. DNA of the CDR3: TGCGCCAGCAGCACCTCTAGCGGGGGTCACAATGAGCAGTTCTTC.

The CDR3 loop is CSVEHRDRARGYTF. The DNA of the CDR3 is TGCAGCGTTGAGCACCGGGACAGGGCGCGTGGCTACACCTTC. The chain recombines TRBV29-1 with TRBJ1-2; the match to TRBD1 covers 9 bases. CDR3 length: 14 amino acids. Germline-derived CDR1 and CDR2 are SQVTM and ANQGSEA. The ends lost 3 bases at V and 7 bases at J; junction bases unmatched: 9.

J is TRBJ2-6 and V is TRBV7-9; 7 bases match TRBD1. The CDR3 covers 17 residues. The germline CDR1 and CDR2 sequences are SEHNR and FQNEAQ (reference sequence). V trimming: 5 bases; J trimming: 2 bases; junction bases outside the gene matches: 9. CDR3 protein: CASSDRQGSPGANVLTF. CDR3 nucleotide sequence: TGTGCCAGCAGCGACCGACAGGGAAGCCCTGGGGCCAACGTCCTGACTTTC.

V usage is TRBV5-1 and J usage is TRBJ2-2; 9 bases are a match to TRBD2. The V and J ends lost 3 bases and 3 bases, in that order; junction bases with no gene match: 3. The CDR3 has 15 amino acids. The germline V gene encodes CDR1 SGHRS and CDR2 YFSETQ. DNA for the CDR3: TGCGCCAGCAGCTCCCGACTAGCGGACACCGGGGAGCTGTTTTTT. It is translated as CASSSRLADTGELFF.

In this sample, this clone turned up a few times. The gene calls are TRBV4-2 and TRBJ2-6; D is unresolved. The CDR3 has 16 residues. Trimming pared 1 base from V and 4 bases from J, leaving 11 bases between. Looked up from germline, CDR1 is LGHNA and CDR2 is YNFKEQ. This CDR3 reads CASSQASVLGANVLTF. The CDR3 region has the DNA TGTGCCAGCAGCCAAGCGTCGGTCCTAGGGGCCAACGTCCTGACTTTC.

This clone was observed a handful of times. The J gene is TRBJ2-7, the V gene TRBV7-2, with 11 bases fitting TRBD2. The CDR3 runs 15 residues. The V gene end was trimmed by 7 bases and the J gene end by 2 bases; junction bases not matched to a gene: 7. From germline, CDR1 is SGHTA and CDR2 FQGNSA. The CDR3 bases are TGTGCCAGCATGCGGGGACTAGCGGAGGCCTACGAGCAGTACTTC. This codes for CASMRGLAEAYEQYF.

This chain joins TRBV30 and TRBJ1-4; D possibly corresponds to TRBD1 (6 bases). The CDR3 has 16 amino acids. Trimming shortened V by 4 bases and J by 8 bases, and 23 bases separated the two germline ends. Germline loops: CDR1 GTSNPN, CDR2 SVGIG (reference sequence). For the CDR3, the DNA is TGTGCCTGGACCACCCGTGACAGGCGCCTGGGGGAAAAACTGTTTTTT. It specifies CAWTTRDRRLGEKLFF.

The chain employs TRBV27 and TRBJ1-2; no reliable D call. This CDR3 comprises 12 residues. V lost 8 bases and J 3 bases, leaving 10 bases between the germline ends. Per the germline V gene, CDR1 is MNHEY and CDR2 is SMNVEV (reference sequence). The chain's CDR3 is CASGAGHYGYTF. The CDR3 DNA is TGTGCCAGCGGAGCGGGCCACTATGGCTACACCTTC.

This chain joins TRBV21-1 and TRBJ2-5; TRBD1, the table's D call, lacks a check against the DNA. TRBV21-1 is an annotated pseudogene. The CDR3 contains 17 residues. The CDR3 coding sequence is TGTGCCAGCAGCGATCCGGGACAGGGGGTTCGGCAAGAGACCCAGTACTTC. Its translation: CASSDPGQGVRQETQYF.

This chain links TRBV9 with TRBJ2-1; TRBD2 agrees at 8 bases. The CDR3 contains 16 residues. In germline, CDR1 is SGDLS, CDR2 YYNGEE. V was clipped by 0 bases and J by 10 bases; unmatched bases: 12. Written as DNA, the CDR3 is TGTGCCAGCAGCGTAGTAGGATCGTTAGCGGGGAAGGAGCAGTTCTTC. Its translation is CASSVVGSLAGKEQFF.

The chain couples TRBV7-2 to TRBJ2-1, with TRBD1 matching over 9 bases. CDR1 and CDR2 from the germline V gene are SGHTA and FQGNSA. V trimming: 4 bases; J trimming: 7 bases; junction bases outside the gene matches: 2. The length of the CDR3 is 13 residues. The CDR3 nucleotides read TGTGCCAGCAGCTCGACAGGGGGGAATGAGCAGTTCTTC. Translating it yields CASSSTGGNEQFF. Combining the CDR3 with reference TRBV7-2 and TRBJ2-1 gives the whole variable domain GAGVSQSPSNKVTEKGKDVELRCDPISGHTALYWYRQSLGQGLEFLIYFQGNSAPDKSGLPSDRFSAERTGGSVSTLTIQRTQQEDSAVYLCASSSTGGNEQFFGPGTRLTVL.